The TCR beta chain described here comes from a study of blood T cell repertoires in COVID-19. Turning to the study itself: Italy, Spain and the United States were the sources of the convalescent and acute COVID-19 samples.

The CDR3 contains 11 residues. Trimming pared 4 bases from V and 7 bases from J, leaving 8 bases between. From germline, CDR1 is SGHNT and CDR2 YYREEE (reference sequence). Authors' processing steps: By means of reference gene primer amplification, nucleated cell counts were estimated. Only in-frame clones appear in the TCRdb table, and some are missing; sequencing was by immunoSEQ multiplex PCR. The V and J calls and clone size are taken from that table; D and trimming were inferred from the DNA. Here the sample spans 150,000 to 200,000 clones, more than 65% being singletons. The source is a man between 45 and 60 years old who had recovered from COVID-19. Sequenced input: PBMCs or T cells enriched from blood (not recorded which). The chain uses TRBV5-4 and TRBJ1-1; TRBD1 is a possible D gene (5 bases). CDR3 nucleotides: TGTGCCAGCAGCACCAGGGATGAAGCTTTCTTT. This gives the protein CASSTRDEAFF.